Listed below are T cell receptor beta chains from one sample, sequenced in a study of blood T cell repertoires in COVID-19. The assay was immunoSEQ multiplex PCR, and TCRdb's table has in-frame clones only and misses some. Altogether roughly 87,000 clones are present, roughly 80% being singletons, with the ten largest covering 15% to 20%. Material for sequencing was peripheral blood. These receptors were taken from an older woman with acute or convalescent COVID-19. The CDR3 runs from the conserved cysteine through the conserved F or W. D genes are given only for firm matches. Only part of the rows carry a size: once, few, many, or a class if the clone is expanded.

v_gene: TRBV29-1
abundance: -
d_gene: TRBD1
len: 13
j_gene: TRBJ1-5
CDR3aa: CSVGDSYNQPQHF
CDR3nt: TGCAGCGTTGGGGACAGCTACAATCAGCCCCAGCATTTT

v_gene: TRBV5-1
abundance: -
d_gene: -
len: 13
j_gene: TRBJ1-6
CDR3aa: CASSFRGTSPLHF
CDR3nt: TGCGCCAGCAGCTTCCGCGGGACGTCACCCCTCCACTTT

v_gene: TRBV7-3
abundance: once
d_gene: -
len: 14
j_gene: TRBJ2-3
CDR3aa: CASSLGLAGDTQYF
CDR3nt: TGTGCCAGCAGCTTAGGTCTAGCAGGAGATACGCAGTATTTT

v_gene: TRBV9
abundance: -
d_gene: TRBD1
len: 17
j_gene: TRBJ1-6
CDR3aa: CASSVGPAGGGNSPLHF
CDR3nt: TGTGCCAGCAGCGTAGGCCCGGCAGGGGGAGGTAATTCACCCCTCCACTTT

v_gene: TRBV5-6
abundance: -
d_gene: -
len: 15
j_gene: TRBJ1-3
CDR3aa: CASSLSSFSGNTIYF
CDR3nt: TGTGCCAGCAGCTTGTCTTCTTTCTCTGGAAACACCATATATTTT

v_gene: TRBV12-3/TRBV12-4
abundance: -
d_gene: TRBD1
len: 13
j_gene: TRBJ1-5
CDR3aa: CASSSDRDQPQHF
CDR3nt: TGTGCCAGCAGTTCGGACAGGGATCAGCCCCAGCATTTT

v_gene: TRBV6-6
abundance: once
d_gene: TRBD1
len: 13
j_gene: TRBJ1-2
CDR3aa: CASRKQGADGYTF
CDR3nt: TGTGCCAGCAGGAAACAGGGGGCCGATGGCTACACCTTC

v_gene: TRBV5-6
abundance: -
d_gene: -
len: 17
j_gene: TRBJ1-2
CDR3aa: CASNHRTAFPFNYGYTF
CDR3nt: TGTGCCAGCAACCACAGGACAGCTTTTCCTTTTAACTATGGCTACACCTTC

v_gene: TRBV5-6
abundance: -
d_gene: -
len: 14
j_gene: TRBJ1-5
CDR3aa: CASSLNAGNQPQHF
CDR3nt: TGTGCCAGCAGCTTGAATGCAGGGAATCAGCCCCAGCATTTT

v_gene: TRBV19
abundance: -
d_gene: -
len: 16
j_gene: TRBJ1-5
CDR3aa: CASSISQGLSNQPQHF
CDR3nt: TGTGCCAGTAGTATCAGCCAGGGTTTGAGCAATCAGCCCCAGCATTTT

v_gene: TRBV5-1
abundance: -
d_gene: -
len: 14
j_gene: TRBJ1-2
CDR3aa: CASSLVQSNYGYTF
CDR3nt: TGCGCCAGCAGCTTGGTTCAGTCGAACTATGGCTACACCTTC

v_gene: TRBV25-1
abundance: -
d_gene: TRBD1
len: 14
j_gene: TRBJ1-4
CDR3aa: CASSDRGTGEKLFF
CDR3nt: TGTGCCAGCAGTGACAGGGGGACTGGAGAAAAACTGTTTTTT

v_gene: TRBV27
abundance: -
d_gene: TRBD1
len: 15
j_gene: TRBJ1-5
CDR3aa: CASSRRQGGNQPQHF
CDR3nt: TGTGCCAGCAGCCGAAGACAGGGAGGCAATCAGCCCCAGCATTTT

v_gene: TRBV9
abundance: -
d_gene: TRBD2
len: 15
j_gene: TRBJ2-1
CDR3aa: CAGNLRGGSYNEQFF
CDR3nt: TGTGCCGGGAACCTCCGGGGGGGCTCCTACAATGAGCAGTTCTTC

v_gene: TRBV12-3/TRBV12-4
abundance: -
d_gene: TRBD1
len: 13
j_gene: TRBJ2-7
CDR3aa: CASGRDRAYEQYF
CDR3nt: TGTGCCAGCGGCCGGGACAGAGCCTACGAGCAGTACTTC

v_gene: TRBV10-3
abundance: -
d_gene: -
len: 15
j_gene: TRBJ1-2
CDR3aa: CAISEGQARGYGYTF
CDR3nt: TGTGCCATCAGTGAGGGACAAGCAAGGGGGTATGGCTACACCTTC

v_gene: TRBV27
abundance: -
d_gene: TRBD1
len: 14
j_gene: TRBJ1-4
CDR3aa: CASSSGTGSEKLFF
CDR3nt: TGTGCCAGCAGTTCCGGGACAGGGAGTGAAAAACTGTTTTTT

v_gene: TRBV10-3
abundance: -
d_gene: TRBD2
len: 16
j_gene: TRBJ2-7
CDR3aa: CAISETSGASSYEQYF
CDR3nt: TGTGCCATCAGTGAGACTAGCGGGGCGAGCTCCTACGAGCAGTACTTC

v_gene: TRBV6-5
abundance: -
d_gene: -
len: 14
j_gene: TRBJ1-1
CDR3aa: CASTLTQGYTEAFF
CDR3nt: TGTGCCAGCACTCTAACGCAGGGATACACTGAAGCTTTCTTT

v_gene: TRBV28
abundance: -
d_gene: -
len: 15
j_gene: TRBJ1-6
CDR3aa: CASSFLAQGNSPLHF
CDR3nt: TGTGCCAGCAGTTTTTTAGCTCAGGGAAATTCACCCCTCCACTTT

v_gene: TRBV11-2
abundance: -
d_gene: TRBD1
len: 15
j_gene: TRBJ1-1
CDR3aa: CASSGGQGGGTEAFF
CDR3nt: TGTGCCAGCAGCGGGGGACAGGGAGGCGGCACTGAAGCTTTCTTT

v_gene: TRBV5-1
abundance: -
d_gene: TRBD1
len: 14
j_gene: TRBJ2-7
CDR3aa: CASSASDRGREQYF
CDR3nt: TGCGCCAGCAGCGCTTCGGACAGGGGTCGAGAGCAGTACTTC

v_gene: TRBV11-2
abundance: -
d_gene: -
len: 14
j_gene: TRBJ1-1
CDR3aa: CASSRTGIGTEAFF
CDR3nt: TGTGCCAGCAGCCGCACAGGGATCGGCACTGAAGCTTTCTTT

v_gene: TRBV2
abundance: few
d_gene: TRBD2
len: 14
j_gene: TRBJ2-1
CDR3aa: CASSQGLAGYEQFF
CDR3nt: TGTGCCAGCAGTCAGGGACTAGCAGGCTATGAGCAGTTCTTC

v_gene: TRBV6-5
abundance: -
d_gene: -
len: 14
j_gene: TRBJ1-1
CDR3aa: CASRKDNGNTEAFF
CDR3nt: TGTGCCAGCAGGAAAGATAACGGGAACACTGAAGCTTTCTTT

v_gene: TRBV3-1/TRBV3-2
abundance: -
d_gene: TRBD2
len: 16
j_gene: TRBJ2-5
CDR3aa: CASSQEGGGEGATQYF
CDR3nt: TGTGCCAGCAGCCAAGAGGGAGGAGGGGAGGGTGCGACCCAGTACTTC

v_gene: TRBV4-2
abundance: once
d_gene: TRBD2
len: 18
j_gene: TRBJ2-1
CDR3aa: CASSQKMVAGQTRNEQFF
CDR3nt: TGTGCCAGCAGCCAAAAAATGGTAGCGGGACAAACCCGCAATGAGCAGTTCTTC

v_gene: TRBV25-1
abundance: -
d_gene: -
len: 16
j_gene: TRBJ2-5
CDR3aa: CASSESWTANRVTQYF
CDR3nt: TGTGCCAGCAGTGAATCTTGGACAGCGAACAGGGTAACCCAGTACTTC

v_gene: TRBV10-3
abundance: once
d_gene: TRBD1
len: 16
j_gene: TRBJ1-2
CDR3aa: CAISNQPGTGGYGYTF
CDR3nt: TGTGCCATCAGTAACCAGCCCGGGACAGGTGGCTATGGCTACACCTTC

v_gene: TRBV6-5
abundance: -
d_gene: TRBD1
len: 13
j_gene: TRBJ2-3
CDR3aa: CASRDRGTDTQYF
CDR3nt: TGTGCCAGCAGAGACAGGGGGACAGATACGCAGTATTTT

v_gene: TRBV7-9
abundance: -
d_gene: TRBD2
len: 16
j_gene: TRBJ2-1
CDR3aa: CASSLGSSGGDNEQFF
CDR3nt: TGTGCCAGCAGCTTAGGGTCTAGCGGGGGGGACAATGAGCAGTTCTTC

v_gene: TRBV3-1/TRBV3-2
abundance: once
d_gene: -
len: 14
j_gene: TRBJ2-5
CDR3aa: CASSQRTGRETQYF
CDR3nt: TGTGCCAGCAGCCAAAGAACAGGGCGGGAGACCCAGTACTTC

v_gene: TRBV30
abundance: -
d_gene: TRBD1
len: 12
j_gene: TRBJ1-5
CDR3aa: CAWTTGGQPQHF
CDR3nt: TGTGCCTGGACTACAGGGGGACAGCCCCAGCATTTT

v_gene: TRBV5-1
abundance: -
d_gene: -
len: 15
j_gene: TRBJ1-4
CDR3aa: CASSGDTATNEKLFF
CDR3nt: TGCGCCAGCAGCGGTGACACCGCAACTAATGAAAAACTGTTTTTT

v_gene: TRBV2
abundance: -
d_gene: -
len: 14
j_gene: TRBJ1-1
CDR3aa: CASSAARLNTEAFF
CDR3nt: TGTGCCAGCAGTGCCGCCAGGTTGAACACTGAAGCTTTCTTT

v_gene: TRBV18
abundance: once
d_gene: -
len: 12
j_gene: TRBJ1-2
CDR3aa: CASSPTDSFYTF
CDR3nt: TGTGCCAGCTCACCAACGGACAGTTTCTACACCTTC

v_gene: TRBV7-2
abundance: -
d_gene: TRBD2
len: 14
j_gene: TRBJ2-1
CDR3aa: CASTYVGLAGGQFF
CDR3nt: TGTGCCAGCACCTACGTCGGACTAGCGGGGGGGCAGTTCTTC

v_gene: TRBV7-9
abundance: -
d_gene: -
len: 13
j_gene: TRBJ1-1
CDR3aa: CASSLVLTAEAFF
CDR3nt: TGTGCCAGCAGCTTAGTTTTGACAGCTGAAGCTTTCTTT

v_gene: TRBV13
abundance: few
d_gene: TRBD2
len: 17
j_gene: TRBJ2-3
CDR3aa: CASSLSLGLAGADTQYF
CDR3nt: TGTGCCAGCAGCTTGTCACTTGGACTAGCGGGGGCAGATACGCAGTATTTT

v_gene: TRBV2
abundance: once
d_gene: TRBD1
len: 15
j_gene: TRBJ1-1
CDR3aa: CASRYRDRTNTEAFF
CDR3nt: TGTGCCAGCAGATACCGGGACAGAACGAACACTGAAGCTTTCTTT

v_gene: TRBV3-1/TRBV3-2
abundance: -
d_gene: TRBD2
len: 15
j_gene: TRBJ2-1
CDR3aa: CASSQGISGGNEQFF
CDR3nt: TGTGCCAGCAGCCAAGGAATCAGCGGGGGTAATGAGCAGTTCTTC

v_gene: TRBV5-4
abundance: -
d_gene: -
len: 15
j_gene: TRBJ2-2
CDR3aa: CASSSGISNTGELFF
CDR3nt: TGTGCCAGCAGTTCCGGGATTTCGAACACCGGGGAGCTGTTTTTT

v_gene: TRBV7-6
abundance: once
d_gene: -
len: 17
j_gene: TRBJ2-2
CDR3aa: CASSLVAGRPGTGELFF
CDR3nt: TGTGCCAGCAGCTTAGTGGCCGGCCGTCCCGGGACCGGGGAGCTGTTTTTT

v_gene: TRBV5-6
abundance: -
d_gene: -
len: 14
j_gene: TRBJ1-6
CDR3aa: CASSLGQNNSPLHF
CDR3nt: TGTGCCAGCAGCTTGGGGCAGAATAATTCACCCCTCCACTTT

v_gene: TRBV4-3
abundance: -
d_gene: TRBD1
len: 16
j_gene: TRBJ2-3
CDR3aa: CASSQRDRGFADTQYF
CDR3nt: TGCGCCAGCAGCCAAAGGGACAGGGGGTTTGCGGATACGCAGTATTTT

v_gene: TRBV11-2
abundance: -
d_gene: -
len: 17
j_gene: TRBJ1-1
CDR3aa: CASSFVGGRELNTEAFF
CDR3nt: TGTGCCAGCAGCTTTGTCGGGGGGCGGGAGCTGAACACTGAAGCTTTCTTT

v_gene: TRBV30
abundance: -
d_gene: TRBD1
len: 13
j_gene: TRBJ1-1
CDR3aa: CAWTTTGETEAFF
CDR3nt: TGTGCCTGGACCACTACAGGGGAGACTGAAGCTTTCTTT

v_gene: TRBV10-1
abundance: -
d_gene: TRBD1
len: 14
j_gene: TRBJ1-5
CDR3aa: CARYTDRGPQPQHF
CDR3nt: TGCGCCAGGTATACCGACAGGGGGCCCCAGCCCCAGCATTTT

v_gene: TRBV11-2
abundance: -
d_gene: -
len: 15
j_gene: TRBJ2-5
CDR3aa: CASSLDGTVAETQYF
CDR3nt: TGTGCCAGCAGCTTAGATGGTACGGTAGCGGAGACCCAGTACTTC

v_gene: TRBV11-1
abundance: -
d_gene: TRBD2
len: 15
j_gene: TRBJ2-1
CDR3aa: CASSSGLAANNEQFF
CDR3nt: TGTGCCAGCAGCTCCGGACTAGCAGCTAACAATGAGCAGTTCTTC

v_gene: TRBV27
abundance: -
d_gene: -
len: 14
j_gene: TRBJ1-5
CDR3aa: CASSLNRANQPQHF
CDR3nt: TGTGCCAGCAGTTTAAACAGGGCGAATCAGCCCCAGCATTTT

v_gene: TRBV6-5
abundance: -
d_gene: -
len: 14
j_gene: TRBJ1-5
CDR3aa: CASSYSQGNQPQHF
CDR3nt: TGTGCCAGCAGTTACTCACAGGGTAATCAGCCCCAGCATTTT

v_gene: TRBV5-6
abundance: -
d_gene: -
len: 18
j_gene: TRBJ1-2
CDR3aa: CASSLEIRGGVGNYGYTF
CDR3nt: TGTGCCAGCAGCTTGGAAATACGGGGAGGCGTAGGCAACTATGGCTACACCTTC

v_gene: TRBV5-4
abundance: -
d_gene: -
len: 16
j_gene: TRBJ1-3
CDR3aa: CASSLEFGGTGNTIYF
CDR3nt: TGTGCCAGCAGCTTGGAATTTGGAGGGACTGGAAACACCATATATTTT

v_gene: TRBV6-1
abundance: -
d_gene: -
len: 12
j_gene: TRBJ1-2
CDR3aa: CASSEGSYGYTF
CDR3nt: TGTGCCAGCAGTGAAGGTAGCTATGGCTACACCTTC

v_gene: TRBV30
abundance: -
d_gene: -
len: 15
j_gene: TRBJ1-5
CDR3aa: CAWNAPGNSNQPQHF
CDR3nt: TGTGCCTGGAATGCTCCAGGGAATAGCAATCAGCCCCAGCATTTT

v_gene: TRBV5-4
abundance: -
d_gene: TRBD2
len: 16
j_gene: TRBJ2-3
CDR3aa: CASSGTSGGGTDTQYF
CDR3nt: TGTGCCAGCAGCGGGACTAGCGGGGGGGGTACAGATACGCAGTATTTT

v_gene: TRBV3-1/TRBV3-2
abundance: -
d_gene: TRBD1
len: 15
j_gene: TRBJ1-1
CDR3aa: CASSQALRDRREAFF
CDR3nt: TGTGCCAGCAGCCAGGCCCTCAGGGACAGGAGGGAAGCTTTCTTT

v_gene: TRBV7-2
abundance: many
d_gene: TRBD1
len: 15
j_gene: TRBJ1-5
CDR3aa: CASSLRQGSNQPQHF
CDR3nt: TGTGCCAGCAGCTTAAGACAGGGAAGTAATCAGCCCCAGCATTTT

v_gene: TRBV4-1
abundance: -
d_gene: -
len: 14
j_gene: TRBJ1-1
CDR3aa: CASSHFQGRAEAFF
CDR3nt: TGCGCCAGCAGCCACTTCCAGGGGAGGGCTGAAGCTTTCTTT